Below, 12 T cell receptor beta chains from the same sample are listed, as sequenced in a study of T cell clonality in common variable immunodeficiency. Only in-frame clones appear in the TCRdb table, and some are missing; sequencing was by immunoSEQ multiplex PCR. Sampling found about 45,000 clones, none seen once. Sample: peripheral blood mononuclear cells. Receptors were obtained from a person between 18 and 75 years old in good health.

The table lists this clone with many counts. The CDR3 extends 3 residues past the end of the read, so its final part is completed from the germline J gene. The rearrangement uses TRBV7-6 and TRBJ2-6, with 11 bases lining up with TRBD1. The CDR3 totals 18 residues. V shed 0 bases, J shed 2 bases, and the junction held 3 bases outside the gene matches. Germline V lookup: CDR1 SGHVS, CDR2 FNYEAQ. The sequenced part of the CDR3 DNA is TGTGCCAGCAGCTTAGCCGGGACAGGGGGTACTGGGGCCAACGTC. It is translated as CASSLAGTGGTGANV. The complete CDR3 reads CASSLAGTGGTGANVLTF.

There are a few counts of this clone. The read is 3 residues too short to cover the CDR3 end, so that end is filled in from the germline J gene. The V call is TRBV18, the J call TRBJ2-7; 9 nucleotides align to TRBD1. The ends lost 2 bases at V and 3 bases at J; junction bases unmatched: 5. The germline CDR1 and CDR2 sequences are KGHSH and LQKENI. The CDR3 has 15 residues. CDR3 sequence: CASSPGTGRGYEQYF. The sequenced CDR3 bases are TGTGCCAGCTCACCAGGGACAGGGAGGGGCTACGAG.

In its sample, this clone was seen many times. Coverage ceases 3 residues before the CDR3 finishes, and the germline J gene fills in the end. The J gene is TRBJ2-1, the V gene TRBV27; TRBD1 might be the D (6 bases). Per germline, CDR1 MNHEY and CDR2 SMNVEV (reference sequence). CDR3 length: 14 residues. V was shortened by 5 bases and J by 8 bases, with 16 bases between the two germline ends. CDR3 DNA (partial): TGTGCCAGCAGTATCGCAGGGGAACCCCATGAG. It codes for CASSIAGEPHE. The CDR3 as a whole reads CASSIAGEPHEQFF.

This clone was observed many times. The missing CDR3 end, 3 residues past where the read stops, is filled in from the germline J gene. This rearrangement joins TRBV7-1 to TRBJ2-1, with TRBD2 identical over 8 bases. TRBV7-1 is treated as an ORF (open reading frame) with a function not yet certain. Trimming removed 3 bases from V and 0 bases from J; junction bases left unmatched: 16. The CDR3 totals 20 residues. The sequenced part of the CDR3 DNA is TGTGCCAGCAGCTCCCCTTCAACGGGGGGGCCTAGTAGCTCCTACAATGAG. It is translated as CASSSPSTGGPSSSYNE. The whole CDR3 sequence reads CASSSPSTGGPSSSYNEQFF.

At least ten counts were recorded for this clone. The observed sequence ends 3 residues before the CDR3 terminus, with the missing tail filled in from the germline J gene. This chain connects TRBV19 to TRBJ1-5; 7 bases are shared with TRBD1. CDR3 length equals 15 residues. Trimming at V came to 5 bases and at J to 6 bases, leaving 10 bases not matched to a gene. Germline-derived CDR1 and CDR2 are LNHDA and SQIVND (reference sequence). The sequenced CDR3 bases are TGTGCCAGTAGTGAAGGCAGGGGGGTTTCTCAGCCC. As protein: CASSEGRGVSQP. The complete CDR3 reads CASSEGRGVSQPQHF.

This clone was seen many times. The read gets to within 3 residues of the CDR3 end, and the germline J gene fills in the rest. This chain connects TRBV6-1 to TRBJ1-1; perhaps TRBD1 as D (6 bases). This CDR3 spans 15 amino acids. V was cut by 4 bases and J by 2 bases, with 14 bases left in between. The germline gives CDR1 MNHNS, CDR2 SASEGT. The DNA read from the CDR3 is TGTGCCAGCAGTGTGGGAAGGGGGGGAAACACTGAA. Translated, it gives CASSVGRGGNTE. The CDR3 as a whole reads CASSVGRGGNTEAFF.

This clone has a handful of counts. The read falls 3 residues short of the CDR3 end, and the missing part is taken from the germline J gene. The rearrangement uses TRBV7-1 and TRBJ2-1, with 13 bases that match TRBD2. TRBV7-1 is treated as an ORF (open reading frame) with a function not yet certain. The CDR3 runs to 22 residues. The trim removed 3 bases at V and 0 bases at J, leaving 17 bases unmatched. The CDR3 loop is CASSSPRRWTSGGHSSYNEQFF. The sequenced part of the CDR3 DNA is TGTGCCAGCAGCTCCCCCCGCCGCTGGACTAGCGGGGGCCATAGCTCCTACAATGAG.

The sample holds many counts of this clone. The CDR3 is cut off 3 residues early in the read; its end comes from the germline J gene. V gene TRBV5-5 combines with J gene TRBJ1-5; D unresolved. V dropped 4 bases and J dropped 0 bases, with 5 bases sitting between them. Germline CDR1 SGHKS, CDR2 YYEKEE (reference sequence). The CDR3 length is 13 residues. The CDR3 region is CASSDTSNQPQHF. Partial CDR3 DNA: TGTGCCAGCAGCGACACTAGCAATCAGCCC.

This clone was seen repeatedly, ten times or more. The read comes to an end 3 residues before the CDR3 does, leaving the germline J gene to fill in the end. This chain uses TRBV7-2 with TRBJ2-7, with D possibly being TRBD1 (6 bases). Germline loops: CDR1 SGHTA, CDR2 FQGNSA. V was trimmed by 5 bases and J by 4 bases, leaving 12 bases between them. CDR3 length: 13 residues. The CDR3 DNA, read in part, is TGTGCCAGCAGCCCCGGGACAAAGTACGAG. It is translated as CASSPGTKYE. In full, the CDR3 is CASSPGTKYEQYF.

This clone has a count of ten or more. Other DNA sequences in this specimen translate into the identical CDR3. The CDR3 protein is CSARDQTDNEQFF. The part of the CDR3 DNA that was read is TGCAGTGCTAGAGATCAGACTGATAATGAG. The chain employs TRBV20-1 and TRBJ2-1; D remains unclear. Coverage ceases 3 residues before the CDR3 finishes, and the germline J gene fills in the end. This CDR3 comprises 13 residues. The germline CDR1 and CDR2 sequences are DFQATT and SNEGSKA (reference sequence). Trimming cost V 0 bases and J 7 bases, with 10 bases left between them.

This clone was found many times. The CDR3 goes on 3 residues after the read ends, and that part is filled in from the germline J gene. The chain is built from TRBV28 and TRBJ2-1; 9 bases fit TRBD1. Germline loops: CDR1 MDHEN, CDR2 SYDVKM. J lost 5 bases, V lost 4 bases, and 6 bases had no gene match. The CDR3 consists of 15 residues. The CDR3: CASSWGTGRNNEQFF. The part of the CDR3 DNA that was read is TGTGCCAGCAGTTGGGGGACAGGGAGAAACAATGAG.

Ten or more counts support this clone. The read is 3 residues too short to cover the CDR3 end, so that end is filled in from the germline J gene. The chain carries TRBV5-1 and TRBJ2-1, with TRBD2 identical over 11 bases. The CDR3 contains 15 residues. The ends lost 3 bases at V and 2 bases at J; junction bases unmatched: 1. From germline, CDR1 is SGHRS and CDR2 YFSETQ. The DNA read from the CDR3 is TGCGCCAGCAGCTCGACTAGCGGGACCTACAATGAG. Translated: CASSSTSGTYNE. The whole CDR3 region reads CASSSTSGTYNEQFF.